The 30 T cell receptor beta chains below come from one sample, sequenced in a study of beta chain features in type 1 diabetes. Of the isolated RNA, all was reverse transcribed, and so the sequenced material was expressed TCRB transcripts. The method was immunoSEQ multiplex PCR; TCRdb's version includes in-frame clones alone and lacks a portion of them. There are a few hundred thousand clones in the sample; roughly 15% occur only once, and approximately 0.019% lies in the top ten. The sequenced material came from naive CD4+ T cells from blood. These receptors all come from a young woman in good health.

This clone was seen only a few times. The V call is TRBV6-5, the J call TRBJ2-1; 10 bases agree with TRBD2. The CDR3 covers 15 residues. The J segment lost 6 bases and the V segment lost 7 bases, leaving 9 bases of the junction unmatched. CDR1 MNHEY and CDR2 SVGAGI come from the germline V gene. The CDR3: CASTSGAGGRNEQFF. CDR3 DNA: TGTGCCAGCACCTCCGGAGCGGGAGGGCGCAATGAGCAGTTCTTC.

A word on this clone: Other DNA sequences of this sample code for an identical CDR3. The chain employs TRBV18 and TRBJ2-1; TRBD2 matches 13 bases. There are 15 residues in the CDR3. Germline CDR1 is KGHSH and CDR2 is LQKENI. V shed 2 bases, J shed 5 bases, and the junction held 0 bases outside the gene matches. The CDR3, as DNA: TGTGCCAGCTCACCAGGACTAGCGGGAGACAATGAGCAGTTCTTC. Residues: CASSPGLAGDNEQFF.

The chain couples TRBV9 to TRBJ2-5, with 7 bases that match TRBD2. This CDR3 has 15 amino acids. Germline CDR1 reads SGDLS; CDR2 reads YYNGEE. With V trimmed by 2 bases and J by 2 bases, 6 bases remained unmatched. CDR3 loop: CASSVLFGRQETQYF. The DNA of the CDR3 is TGTGCCAGCAGCGTCCTATTCGGGAGGCAAGAGACCCAGTACTTC. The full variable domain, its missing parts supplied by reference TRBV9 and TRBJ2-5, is DSGVTQTPKHLITATGQRVTLRCSPRSGDLSVYWYQQSLDQGLQFLIQYYNGEERAKGNILERFSAQQFPDLHSELNLSSLELGDSALYFCASSVLFGRQETQYFGPGTRLLVL.

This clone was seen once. The CDR3 sequence: CASSVGESYEQYF. The CDR3 coding sequence is TGTGCCAGCAGCGTAGGAGAGAGCTACGAGCAGTACTTC. The chain links TRBV9 to TRBJ2-7; D not certain. The CDR3 has 13 amino acids. The V and J ends lost 0 bases and 3 bases respectively, with 7 bases between them. Germline V lookup: CDR1 SGDLS, CDR2 YYNGEE.

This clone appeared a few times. The CDR3 nucleotides read TGTGCCTGGAGTGTCAACAGGGGCTACAATGAGCAGTTCTTC. Protein product: CAWSVNRGYNEQFF. V gene TRBV30 combines with J gene TRBJ2-1; 7 bases line up with TRBD1. V lost 0 bases, J lost 3 bases, and 2 bases stayed unmatched. There are 14 residues in the CDR3. Germline CDR1 is GTSNPN and CDR2 is SVGIG (reference sequence).

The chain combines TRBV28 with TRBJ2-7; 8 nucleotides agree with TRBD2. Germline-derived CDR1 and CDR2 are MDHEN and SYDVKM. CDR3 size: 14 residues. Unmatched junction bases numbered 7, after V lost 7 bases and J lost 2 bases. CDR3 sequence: CASTGGTLPYEQYF. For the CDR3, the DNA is TGTGCCAGCACGGGGGGGACATTACCCTACGAGCAGTACTTC. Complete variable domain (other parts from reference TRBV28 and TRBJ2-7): DVKVTQSSRYLVKRTGEKVFLECVQDMDHENMFWYRQDPGLGLRLIYFSYDVKMKEKGDIPEGYSVSREKKERFSLILESASTNQTSMYLCASTGGTLPYEQYFGPGTRLTVT.

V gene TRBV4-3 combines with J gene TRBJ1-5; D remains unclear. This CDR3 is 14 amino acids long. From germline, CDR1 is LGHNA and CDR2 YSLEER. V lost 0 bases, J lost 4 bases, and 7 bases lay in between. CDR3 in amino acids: CASSQDGRNQPQHF. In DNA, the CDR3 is TGCGCCAGCAGCCAAGACGGCAGGAATCAGCCCCAGCATTTT.

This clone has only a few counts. In nucleotides, the CDR3 is TGTGCCAGCAGTTTATTCAGCTACGAGCAGTACTTC. It codes for CASSLFSYEQYF. The chain carries TRBV28 and TRBJ2-7; D is unresolved. Germline V gene data show CDR1 as MDHEN and CDR2 as SYDVKM. The CDR3 has 12 amino acids. V was trimmed by 1 base and J by 3 bases, leaving 4 bases between them.

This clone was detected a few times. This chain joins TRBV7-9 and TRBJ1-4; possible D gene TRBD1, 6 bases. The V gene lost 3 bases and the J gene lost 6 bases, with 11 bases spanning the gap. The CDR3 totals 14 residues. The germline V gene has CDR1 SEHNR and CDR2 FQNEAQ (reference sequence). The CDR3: CASSLSGVDEKLFF. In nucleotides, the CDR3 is TGTGCCAGCAGCTTGTCAGGGGTAGATGAAAAACTGTTTTTT. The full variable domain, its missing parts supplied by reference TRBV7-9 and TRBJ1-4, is DTGVSQNPRHKITKRGQNVTFRCDPISEHNRLYWYRQTLGQGPEFLTYFQNEAQLEKSRLLSDRFSAERPKGSFSTLEIQRTEQGDSAMYLCASSLSGVDEKLFFGSGTQLSVL.

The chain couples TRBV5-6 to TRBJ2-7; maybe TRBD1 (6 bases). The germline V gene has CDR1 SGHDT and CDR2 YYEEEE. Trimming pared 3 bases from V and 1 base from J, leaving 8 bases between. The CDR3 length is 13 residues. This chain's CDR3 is CASSSDRSYEQYF. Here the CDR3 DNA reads TGTGCCAGCAGCTCGGACAGATCCTACGAGCAGTACTTC.

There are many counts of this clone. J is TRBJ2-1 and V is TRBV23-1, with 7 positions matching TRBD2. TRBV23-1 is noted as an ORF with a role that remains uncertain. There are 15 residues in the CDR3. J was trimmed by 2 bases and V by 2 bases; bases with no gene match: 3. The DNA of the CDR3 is TGCGCCAGCAGTCAAAGCCTAGCGGCCTACAATGAGCAGTTCTTC. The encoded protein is CASSQSLAAYNEQFF.

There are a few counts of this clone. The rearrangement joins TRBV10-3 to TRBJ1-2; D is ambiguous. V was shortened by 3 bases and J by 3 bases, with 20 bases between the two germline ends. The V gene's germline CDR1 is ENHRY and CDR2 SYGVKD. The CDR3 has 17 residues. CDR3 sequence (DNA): TGTGCCATCAGTGATGAGCTGGTAAACAGCCCCCACTATGGCTACACCTTC. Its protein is CAISDELVNSPHYGYTF.

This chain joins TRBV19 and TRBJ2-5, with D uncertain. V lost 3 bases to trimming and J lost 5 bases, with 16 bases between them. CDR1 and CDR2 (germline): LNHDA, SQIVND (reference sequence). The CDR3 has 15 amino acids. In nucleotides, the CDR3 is TGTGCCAGTAGTATCTGGGTTAGCCCGTGGGAGACCCAGTACTTC. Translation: CASSIWVSPWETQYF.

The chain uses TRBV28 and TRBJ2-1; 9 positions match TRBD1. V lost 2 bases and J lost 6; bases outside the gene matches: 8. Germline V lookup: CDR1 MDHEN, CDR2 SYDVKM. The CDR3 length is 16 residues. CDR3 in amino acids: CASSLSGQGFTNEQFF. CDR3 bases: TGTGCCAGCAGTTTAAGCGGACAGGGGTTTACCAATGAGCAGTTCTTC. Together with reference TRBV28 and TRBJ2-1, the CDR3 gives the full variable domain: DVKVTQSSRYLVKRTGEKVFLECVQDMDHENMFWYRQDPGLGLRLIYFSYDVKMKEKGDIPEGYSVSREKKERFSLILESASTNQTSMYLCASSLSGQGFTNEQFFGPGTRLTVL.

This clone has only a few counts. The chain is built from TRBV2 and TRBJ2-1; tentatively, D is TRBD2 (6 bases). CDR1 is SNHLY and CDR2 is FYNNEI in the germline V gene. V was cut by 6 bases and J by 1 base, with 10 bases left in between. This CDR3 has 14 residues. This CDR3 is CASREGRSYNEQFF. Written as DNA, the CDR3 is TGTGCCAGCAGGGAGGGACGGTCCTACAATGAGCAGTTCTTC.

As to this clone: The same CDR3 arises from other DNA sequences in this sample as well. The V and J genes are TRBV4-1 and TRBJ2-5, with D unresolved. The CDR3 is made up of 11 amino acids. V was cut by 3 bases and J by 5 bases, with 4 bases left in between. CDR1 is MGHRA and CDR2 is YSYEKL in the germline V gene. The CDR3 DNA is TGCGCCAGCAGCCACCGGGAGACCCAGTACTTC. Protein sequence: CASSHRETQYF.

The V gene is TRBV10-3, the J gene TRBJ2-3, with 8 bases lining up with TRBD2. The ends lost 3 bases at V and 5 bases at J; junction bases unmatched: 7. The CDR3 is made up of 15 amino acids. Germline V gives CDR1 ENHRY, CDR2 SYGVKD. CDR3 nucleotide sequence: TGTGCCATCAGTGATTTTAGCGGGAAGGTAGATACGCAGTATTTT. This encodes CAISDFSGKVDTQYF.

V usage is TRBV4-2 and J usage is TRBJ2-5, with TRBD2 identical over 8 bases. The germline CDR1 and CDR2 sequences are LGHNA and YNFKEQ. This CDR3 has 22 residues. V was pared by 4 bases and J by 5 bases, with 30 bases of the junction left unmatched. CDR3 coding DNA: TGTGCCAGCAGCCTCGTCACTCGGACTAGCAAAAGAGGCTTATACCGGGATGAGACCCAGTACTTC. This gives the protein CASSLVTRTSKRGLYRDETQYF.

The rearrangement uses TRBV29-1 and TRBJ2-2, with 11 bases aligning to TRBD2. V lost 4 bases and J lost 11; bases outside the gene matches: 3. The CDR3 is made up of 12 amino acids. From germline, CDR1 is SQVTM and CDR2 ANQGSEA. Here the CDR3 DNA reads TGCAGCGTTGCTAGCGGGAGGCGTGAGCTGTTTTTT. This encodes CSVASGRRELFF.

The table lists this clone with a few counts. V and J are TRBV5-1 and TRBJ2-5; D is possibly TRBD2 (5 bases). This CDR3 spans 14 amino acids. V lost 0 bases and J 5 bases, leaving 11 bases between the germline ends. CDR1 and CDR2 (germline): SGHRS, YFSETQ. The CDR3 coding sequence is TGCGCCAGCAGCTTGGTGGGAGTTCGGGAGACCCAGTACTTC. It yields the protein CASSLVGVRETQYF.

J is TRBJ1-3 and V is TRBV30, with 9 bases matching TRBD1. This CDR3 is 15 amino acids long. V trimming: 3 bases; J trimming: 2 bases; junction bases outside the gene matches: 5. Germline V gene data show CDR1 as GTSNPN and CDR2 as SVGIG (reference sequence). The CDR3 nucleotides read TGTGCCTGGAGGTCGGGACAGGGAGCTGGAAACACCATATATTTT. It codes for CAWRSGQGAGNTIYF.

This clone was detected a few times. CDR3 sequence: CASSLWVAGEQYF. The CDR3 DNA is TGTGCCAGCAGCTTATGGGTAGCTGGGGAGCAGTACTTC. This sequence joins TRBV7-9 and TRBJ2-7; D is undetermined. The CDR3 has 13 amino acids. The germline V gene encodes CDR1 SEHNR and CDR2 FQNEAQ (reference sequence). Trimming cost V 2 bases and J 7 bases, with 12 bases left between them.

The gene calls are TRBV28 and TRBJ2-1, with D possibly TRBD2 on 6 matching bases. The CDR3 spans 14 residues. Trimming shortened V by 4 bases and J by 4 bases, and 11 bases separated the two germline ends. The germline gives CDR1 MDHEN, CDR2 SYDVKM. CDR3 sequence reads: CASSSAGFYNEQFF. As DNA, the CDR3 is TGTGCCAGCAGTTCAGCGGGTTTTTACAATGAGCAGTTCTTC.

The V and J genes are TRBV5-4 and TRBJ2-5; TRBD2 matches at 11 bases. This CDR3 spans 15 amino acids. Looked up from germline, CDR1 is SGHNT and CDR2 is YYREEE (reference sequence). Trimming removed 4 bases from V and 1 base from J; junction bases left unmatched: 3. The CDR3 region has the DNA TGTGCCAGCAGCCGTACTAGCGGGAGCCAAGAGACCCAGTACTTC. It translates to CASSRTSGSQETQYF.

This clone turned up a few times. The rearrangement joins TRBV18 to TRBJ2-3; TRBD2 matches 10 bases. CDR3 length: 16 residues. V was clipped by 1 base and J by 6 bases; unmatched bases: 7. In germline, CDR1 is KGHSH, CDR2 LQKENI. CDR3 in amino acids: CASSPRRAGGLDTQYF. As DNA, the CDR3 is TGTGCCAGCTCACCACGCCGAGCGGGAGGGCTCGATACGCAGTATTTT.

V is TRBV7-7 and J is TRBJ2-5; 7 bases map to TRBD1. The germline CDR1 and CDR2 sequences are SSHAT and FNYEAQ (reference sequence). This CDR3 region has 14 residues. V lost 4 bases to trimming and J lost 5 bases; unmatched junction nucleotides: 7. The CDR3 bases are TGTGCCAGCAGCTCCACAGGGGAAGTGGAGACCCAGTACTTC. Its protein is CASSSTGEVETQYF.

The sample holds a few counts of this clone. The CDR3 reads CASSSRTKFGHEQFF. The CDR3 bases are TGTGCCAGCAGCTCCAGGACTAAGTTTGGCCATGAGCAGTTCTTC. The chain recombines TRBV7-2 with TRBJ2-1; D possibly corresponds to TRBD2 (6 bases). The CDR3 length is 15 residues. The germline gives CDR1 SGHTA, CDR2 FQGNSA. V lost 4 bases to trimming and J lost 8 bases, with 18 bases between them.

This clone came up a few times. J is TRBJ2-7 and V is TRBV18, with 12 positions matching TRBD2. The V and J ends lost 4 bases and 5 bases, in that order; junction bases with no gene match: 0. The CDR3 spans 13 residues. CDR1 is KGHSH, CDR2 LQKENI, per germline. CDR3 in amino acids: CASSRLAGDEQYF. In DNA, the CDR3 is TGTGCCAGCTCACGACTAGCGGGAGACGAGCAGTACTTC.

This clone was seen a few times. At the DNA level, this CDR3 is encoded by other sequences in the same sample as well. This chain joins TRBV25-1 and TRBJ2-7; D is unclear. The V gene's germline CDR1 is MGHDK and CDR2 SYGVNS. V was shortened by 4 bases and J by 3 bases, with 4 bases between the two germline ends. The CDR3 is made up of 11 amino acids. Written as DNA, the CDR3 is TGTGCCAGCAGTGCTTACTACGAGCAGTACTTC. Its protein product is CASSAYYEQYF.

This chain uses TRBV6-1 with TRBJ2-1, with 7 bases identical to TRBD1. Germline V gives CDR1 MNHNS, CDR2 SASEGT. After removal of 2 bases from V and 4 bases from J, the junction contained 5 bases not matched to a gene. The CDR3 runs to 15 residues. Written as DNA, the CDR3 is TGTGCCAGCAGTGAACGACAGGGTCCTTACAATGAGCAGTTCTTC. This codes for CASSERQGPYNEQFF.